Shown below are 10 T cell receptor beta chains from a single sample sequenced in a study of blood T cell repertoires in COVID-19. TCRdb's table, derived via immunoSEQ multiplex PCR, lists solely in-frame clones and lacks some. The sample consists of approximately 230,000 clones, about 93% of them appearing once. Sample: PBMCs or T cells enriched from blood (not recorded which). The receptors derive from a woman under 30 who had recovered from COVID-19.

V gene TRBV18 combines with J gene TRBJ1-2, with D possibly TRBD1 on 6 matching bases. CDR3 length: 17 amino acids. Per the germline V gene, CDR1 is KGHSH and CDR2 is LQKENI. V lost 3 bases and J lost 3, with 20 bases in between. The DNA of the CDR3 is TGTGCCAGCTCACCTTCCGTGGGGGGGCCTGGGGACTATGGCTACACCTTC. Amino acids: CASSPSVGGPGDYGYTF. Full variable domain (missing parts from reference TRBV18 and TRBJ1-2): NAGVMQNPRHLVRRRGQEARLRCSPMKGHSHVYWYRQLPEEGLKFMVYLQKENIIDESGMPKERFSAEFPKEGPSILRIQQVVRGDSAAYFCASSPSVGGPGDYGYTFGSGTRLTVV.

The chain joins TRBV19 to TRBJ2-7, with D perhaps TRBD2 (5 bases). The CDR3 spans 14 residues. Germline V gene sequence: CDR1 LNHDA, CDR2 SQIVND (reference sequence). Trimming removed 5 bases from V and 2 bases from J, with 13 bases in between. CDR3 region: CASSLRLSTYEQYF. The CDR3 region has the DNA TGTGCCAGTAGTCTCCGACTAAGCACCTACGAGCAGTACTTC.

This chain uses TRBV28 with TRBJ1-5, with D unclear. Trimming removed 1 base at V and 8 bases at J, with 6 bases between. This CDR3 has 12 amino acids. Per the germline V gene, CDR1 is MDHEN and CDR2 is SYDVKM. The CDR3 reads CASSLYEEPQHF. The CDR3 DNA reads as TGTGCCAGCAGTTTATACGAGGAGCCCCAGCATTTT.

This rearrangement joins TRBV10-3 to TRBJ2-3; D perhaps matches TRBD2 (6 bases). V was cut by 5 bases and J by 1 base, with 16 bases left in between. The V gene's germline CDR1 is ENHRY and CDR2 SYGVKD. This CDR3 has 16 residues. CDR3 residues: CAISRRPGERTDTQYF. The CDR3 DNA reads TGTGCCATCAGTAGGCGGCCGGGAGAGCGCACAGATACGCAGTATTTT.

The genes are TRBV18 and TRBJ1-2, with D maybe TRBD1 (6 bases). The CDR3 is 18 amino acids. CDR1 is KGHSH, CDR2 LQKENI, per germline. Trimming took 6 bases from V and 5 from J, leaving 28 bases between them. The CDR3 bases are TGTGCCAGCTCGCCCCAGGGTCTGGGGGCGTTGGACCGATATGGCTACACCTTC. Its protein is CASSPQGLGALDRYGYTF.

V is TRBV7-9 and J is TRBJ2-3, with 10 positions matching TRBD2. CDR1 is SEHNR, CDR2 FQNEAQ, per germline (reference sequence). V was pared by 4 bases and J by 1 base, with 5 bases of the junction left unmatched. The CDR3 contains 16 residues. The CDR3 DNA reads TGTGCCAGCAGCTCTACTGGACTAGCGGGCACAGATACGCAGTATTTT. Its protein product is CASSSTGLAGTDTQYF.

The gene calls are TRBV5-6 and TRBJ1-2; TRBD1 matches at 8 bases. Trimming at V came to 5 bases and at J to 3 bases, leaving 12 bases not matched to a gene. The length of the CDR3 is 16 residues. The V gene's germline CDR1 is SGHDT and CDR2 YYEEEE. The CDR3: CASSSQGARGYYGYTF. The CDR3 DNA sequence: TGTGCCAGCAGTTCGCAGGGGGCACGGGGCTACTATGGCTACACCTTC.

This chain links TRBV19 with TRBJ2-7, with unresolved D. Germline loops: CDR1 LNHDA, CDR2 SQIVND (reference sequence). This CDR3 contains 11 residues. The V end was cut by 3 bases, the J end by 5 bases, with 5 bases between. As DNA, the CDR3 is TGTGCCAGTAGTATGGCTCACGAGCAGTACTTC. Its translation is CASSMAHEQYF.

The J gene is TRBJ2-1, the V gene TRBV27; 7 bases are shared with TRBD2. The CDR3 has 16 amino acids. V was clipped by 5 bases and J by 8 bases; unmatched bases: 15. Per germline, CDR1 MNHEY and CDR2 SMNVEV (reference sequence). The CDR3 here is CASSPSWERDIDEQFF. As DNA, the CDR3 is TGTGCCAGCAGTCCTTCGTGGGAGCGGGATATTGATGAGCAGTTCTTC.

The chain joins TRBV24-1 to TRBJ2-2; 7 bases fit TRBD2. The germline CDR1 and CDR2 sequences are KGHDR and SFDVKD. The CDR3 sequence is 15 residues long. V dropped 5 bases and J dropped 5; count of bases not matched to a gene: 7. The CDR3 nucleotides are TGTGCCACCAGTGGGGCGGGCGGGAGAACCGGGGAGCTGTTTTTT. Translating it yields CATSGAGGRTGELFF.